This T cell receptor beta chain was recorded in a study of blood T cell repertoires in COVID-19. Overall study: Both acute and convalescent COVID-19 samples were obtained from the United States, Italy and Spain. In each case, the material was cDNA or gDNA derived from T cells, B-cell-depleted T cells, or PBMCs.

The CDR3 covers 16 residues. The V gene end was trimmed by 3 bases and the J gene end by 3 bases; junction bases not matched to a gene: 7. Germline values: CDR1 KGHSH, CDR2 LQKENI. The method was immunoSEQ multiplex PCR; TCRdb's version includes in-frame clones alone and lacks a portion of them. The sample has approximately 12,000 clones, about four fifths seen once. The sequence came from a woman aged 55-75 years with acute or convalescent COVID-19. What was sequenced was peripheral blood. The rearrangement joins TRBV18 to TRBJ2-3; 9 bases are a match to TRBD1. CDR3 residues: CASSPWDRVSTDTQYF. The CDR3, as DNA: TGTGCCAGCTCACCCTGGGACAGGGTTTCGACAGATACGCAGTATTTT.